This note documents a single TCR beta chain sequence. Its antigen is not identified. Investigators sought sequencing depths of between 1 in 200,000 and 1 in 1 million T cells. The protocol was immunoSEQ multiplex PCR, while the TCRdb copy is restricted to in-frame clones and leaves out a portion. The repertoire holds about 140,000 clones, with approximately 80% as singletons. The data stem from a study of cytotoxic CD8 clonotypes in ibrutinib-treated CLL. Between the trimmed V and J ends, which lost 5 bases and 5 bases, there was a span of 16 bases. Germline V gene data show CDR1 as SGHNT and CDR2 as YENEEA. The CDR3 loop spans 15 amino acids. Overall study results and limits: Whereas clonality rose at ibrutinib response, it declined toward baseline at progression. Patients had baseline clonality above age-matched healthy donors, and this clonality moved with circulating CD8+ T-cell counts. Patients with sustained remission and those progressing were sampled at differing times.

This TCR came from a human donor with chronic lymphocytic leukemia. Sequencing used PBMCs, obtained after 36 months of ibrutinib treatment. V is TRBV11-3 and J is TRBJ1-5, with D possibly TRBD1 on 5 matching bases. CDR3 region: CASSLPDRFYQPQHF. In nucleotides, the CDR3 is TGTGCCAGCAGCCTGCCTGACAGATTCTATCAGCCCCAGCATTTT.